Below are 23 T cell receptor beta chains sequenced from a single sample in a study of blood T cell repertoires in COVID-19. TCRdb keeps only in-frame clones here, not all; method: immunoSEQ multiplex PCR. The table records some 130,000 clones, around 87% of them present only once. Sequenced sample: peripheral blood. These receptors all come from a man aged 45-65 years with active COVID-19.

The chain uses TRBV5-1 and TRBJ1-1; D possibly corresponds to TRBD1 (6 bases). The CDR3 is 15 amino acids. Trimming cost V 2 bases and J 1 base, with 12 bases left between them. Germline V CDR1 and CDR2: SGHRS, YFSETQ. CDR3 DNA sequence: TGCGCCAGCAGCTTCAACAGGGTGAAGAACACTGAAGCTTTCTTT. Its translation: CASSFNRVKNTEAFF.

The chain has TRBV5-8 and TRBJ1-5; possible D gene TRBD1, 6 bases. The CDR3 is made up of 15 amino acids. The germline CDR1 and CDR2 sequences are SGHTS and YDEGEE. Trimming left V 4 bases short and J 4 bases short, with 15 bases between. The CDR3 loop is CASSPLQGKNQPQHF. In DNA form, the CDR3 reads TGTGCCAGCAGCCCGCTCCAGGGGAAAAATCAGCCCCAGCATTTT.

This clone appeared a few times. The chain recombines TRBV5-1 with TRBJ2-7; D perhaps matches TRBD2 (6 bases). V was cut by 0 bases and J by 0 bases, with 13 bases left in between. Looked up from germline, CDR1 is SGHRS and CDR2 is YFSETQ. The CDR3 covers 16 residues. The CDR3 bases are TGCGCCAGCAGCTTGGAAGTTAGCGGAGGCTCCTACGAGCAGTACTTC. Protein: CASSLEVSGGSYEQYF. The full variable domain, its missing parts supplied by reference TRBV5-1 and TRBJ2-7, is KAGVTQTPRYLIKTRGQQVTLSCSPISGHRSVSWYQQTPGQGLQFLFEYFSETQRNKGNFPGRFSGRQFSNSRSEMNVSTLELGDSALYLCASSLEVSGGSYEQYFGPGTRLTVT.

This chain connects TRBV14 to TRBJ1-4; 10 nucleotides match TRBD1. Germline lookup yields CDR1 SGHDN and CDR2 FVKESK. The CDR3 has 15 amino acids. V trimming: 4 bases; J trimming: 7 bases; junction bases outside the gene matches: 6. CDR3 region: CASSRWDRGSEKLFF. The CDR3 DNA is TGTGCCAGCAGCCGCTGGGACAGGGGTAGTGAAAAACTGTTTTTT.

This chain joins TRBV9 and TRBJ1-3; D might be TRBD1 (5 bases). The CDR3 is 15 amino acids. V was clipped by 4 bases and J by 2 bases, with 13 bases between them. Looked up from germline, CDR1 is SGDLS and CDR2 is YYNGEE. The CDR3 DNA sequence: TGTGCCAGCAGCCCAGCCGGGGGAACTGGAAACACCATATATTTT. As protein: CASSPAGGTGNTIYF.

The J gene is TRBJ1-3, the V gene TRBV5-6, with 7 bases lining up with TRBD1. The V gene end was trimmed by 5 bases and the J gene end by 3 bases; junction bases not matched to a gene: 14. Germline CDR1 is SGHDT and CDR2 is YYEEEE. This CDR3 has 17 amino acids. In DNA form, the CDR3 reads TGTGCCAGCAGTTTTAGAAGTAGAGGGGGCGGTGGAAACACCATATATTTT. Protein: CASSFRSRGGGGNTIYF. Full variable domain (rest looked up from reference TRBV5-6 and TRBJ1-3): DAGVTQSPTHLIKTRGQQVTLRCSPKSGHDTVSWYQQALGQGPQFIFQYYEEEERQRGNFPDRFSGHQFPNYSSELNVNALLLGDSALYLCASSFRSRGGGGNTIYFGEGSWLTVV.

V gene TRBV4-2 combines with J gene TRBJ1-5, with 7 positions matching TRBD1. There are 18 residues in the CDR3. Germline values: CDR1 LGHNA, CDR2 YNFKEQ. Trimming removed 4 bases from V and 1 base from J; junction bases left unmatched: 13. The CDR3 loop reads CASSPRDSFLGSNQPQHF. In DNA, the CDR3 is TGTGCCAGCAGCCCGAGGGACAGCTTTCTTGGGAGCAATCAGCCCCAGCATTTT.

This clone appeared a few times. The chain has TRBV25-1 and TRBJ1-1; unclear D gene. This CDR3 has 12 residues. Trimming pared 2 bases from V and 1 base from J, leaving 2 bases between. CDR1 and CDR2 (germline): MGHDK, SYGVNS. Written as DNA, the CDR3 is TGTGCCAGCAGTGAACAGAACACTGAAGCTTTCTTT. Translating it yields CASSEQNTEAFF.

The rearrangement joins TRBV2 to TRBJ2-3; 11 bases line up with TRBD1. CDR1 and CDR2 (germline): SNHLY, FYNNEI. The CDR3 runs 13 residues. With 6 bases clipped from V and 6 bases from J, the junction kept 2 bases outside the gene matches. CDR3 protein: CASSWDRGDTQYF. The DNA for the CDR3 is TGTGCCAGCAGCTGGGACAGGGGGGATACGCAGTATTTT. The variable domain in full, with the rest retrieved from reference TRBV2 and TRBJ2-3, is EPEVTQTPSHQVTQMGQEVILRCVPISNHLYFYWYRQILGQKVEFLVSFYNNEISEKSEIFDDQFSVERPDGSNFTLKIRSTKLEDSAMYFCASSWDRGDTQYFGPGTRLTVL.

V usage is TRBV5-5 and J usage is TRBJ2-2, with D perhaps TRBD1 (5 bases). Trimming removed 4 bases at V and 6 bases at J, with 10 bases between. The length of the CDR3 is 13 residues. CDR1 is SGHKS and CDR2 is YYEKEE in the germline V gene (reference sequence). The CDR3 sequence is CASSAGSSGELFF. DNA for the CDR3: TGTGCCAGCAGCGCAGGGTCTTCCGGGGAGCTGTTTTTT.

The chain links TRBV5-8 to TRBJ1-5; D is possibly TRBD1 (6 bases). Germline CDR1 SGHTS, CDR2 YDEGEE. The CDR3 has 15 amino acids. V was pared by 4 bases and J by 0 bases, with 11 bases between. Here the CDR3 DNA reads TGTGCCAGCAGCGTGACAGGAAATAGCAATCAGCCCCAGCATTTT. Protein: CASSVTGNSNQPQHF.

The chain couples TRBV18 to TRBJ2-2; 8 bases align to TRBD2. The CDR3 length is 17 residues. The V and J ends lost 4 bases and 4 bases, in that order; junction bases with no gene match: 11. CDR1 is KGHSH and CDR2 is LQKENI in the germline V gene. The CDR3, as DNA: TGTGCCAGCTCACAGAACGGGGGGGCCTCCGGCACCGGGGAGCTGTTTTTT. It translates to CASSQNGGASGTGELFF.

This chain links TRBV12-3 or TRBV12-4 with TRBJ2-7, with D possibly TRBD1 on 5 matching bases. This CDR3 spans 13 amino acids. The V end was cut by 10 bases, the J end by 0 bases, with 13 bases between. CDR3 coding DNA: TGTGCCACATCAACAGGAATCTCCTACGAGCAGTACTTC. This translates into CATSTGISYEQYF.

This clone occurred once. The chain links TRBV6-6 to TRBJ1-2, with D unresolved. Germline V gene data show CDR1 as MNHNY and CDR2 as SVGAGI (reference sequence). The V and J ends lost 6 bases and 4 bases respectively, with 9 bases between them. The CDR3 runs to 12 residues. CDR3 region: CASSGARYGYTF. DNA of the CDR3: TGTGCCAGCAGCGGTGCCCGCTATGGCTACACCTTC.

Turning to this clone: One end of the junction varies from germline; a read error may be responsible. In DNA, the CDR3 is TGTGCCAGTAGTACGACAGGGGGCAAACAGCCCCAGCATTTT. Protein: CASSTTGGKQPQHF. The chain joins TRBV19 to TRBJ1-5; 10 bases fit TRBD1. The CDR3 sequence is 14 residues long. Per germline, CDR1 LNHDA and CDR2 SQIVND (reference sequence).

The gene calls are TRBV4-2 and TRBJ2-3, with D possibly matching TRBD2 (5 bases). Deletions cut 0 bases from V and 0 bases from J, with 7 bases between. Germline assignment: CDR1 LGHNA and CDR2 YNFKEQ. This CDR3 is 15 amino acids long. The CDR3 sequence is CASSQERTSTDTQYF. The CDR3 nucleotides are TGTGCCAGCAGCCAAGAGCGGACTAGCACAGATACGCAGTATTTT.

The rearrangement links TRBV6-4 to TRBJ2-5; TRBD2 matches at 8 bases. V dropped 8 bases and J dropped 4; count of bases not matched to a gene: 18. CDR1 is MRHNA, CDR2 SNTAGT, per germline. This CDR3 comprises 17 residues. The CDR3 region has the DNA TGTGCCAGCCCCGGGGGGGGGTCGAGGGAGGTGGGAGAGACCCAGTACTTC. It codes for CASPGGGSREVGETQYF.

This chain connects TRBV6-4 to TRBJ2-1; 8 bases align to TRBD1. The CDR3 is 16 amino acids. V lost 4 bases to trimming and J lost 8 bases; unmatched junction nucleotides: 13. Germline V gene sequence: CDR1 MRHNA, CDR2 SNTAGT. The CDR3 protein is CASSAQSRGRPDEQFF. In DNA, the CDR3 is TGTGCCAGCAGTGCCCAGTCCAGGGGGCGCCCCGATGAGCAGTTCTTC.

The sample holds a few counts of this clone. This chain uses TRBV5-4 with TRBJ2-7; the D gene is possibly TRBD1 (5 bases). Trimming pared 5 bases from V and 2 bases from J, leaving 14 bases between. This CDR3 spans 14 amino acids. The V gene's germline CDR1 is SGHNT and CDR2 YYREEE (reference sequence). CDR3 loop: CASRRLQDAYEQYF. The CDR3 DNA is TGTGCCAGCAGGAGGTTACAGGACGCCTACGAGCAGTACTTC.

The rearrangement links TRBV29-1 to TRBJ2-1; 8 bases fit TRBD2. This CDR3 is built from 14 residues. Germline CDR1 SQVTM, CDR2 ANQGSEA. V lost 3 bases and J lost 4; bases outside the gene matches: 5. This chain's CDR3 is CSVDISGAYNEQFF. The CDR3 DNA reads TGCAGCGTTGATATTAGCGGGGCTTACAATGAGCAGTTCTTC.

This clone was found once. The chain combines TRBV27 with TRBJ1-5; no definite D call. Trimming took 5 bases from V and 9 from J, leaving 17 bases between them. This CDR3 region has 14 residues. The germline gives CDR1 MNHEY, CDR2 SMNVEV (reference sequence). CDR3 in amino acids: CASSPLAGVGPQHF. The CDR3 region has the DNA TGTGCCAGCAGTCCACTGGCGGGAGTGGGGCCCCAGCATTTT.

The chain carries TRBV7-6 and TRBJ2-1; 7 bases map to TRBD1. CDR3 size: 16 residues. CDR1 is SGHVS, CDR2 FNYEAQ, per germline. The V and J ends lost 5 bases and 3 bases, in that order; junction bases with no gene match: 10. In DNA, the CDR3 is TGTGCCAGCAGCCGATCGGGACAGAGTTACTACAATGAGCAGTTCTTC. Amino acids: CASSRSGQSYYNEQFF.

This clone has only a few counts. The chain combines TRBV4-2 with TRBJ2-1; the match to TRBD1 covers 9 bases. The CDR3 has 17 residues. CDR1 and CDR2 (germline): LGHNA, YNFKEQ. V lost 0 bases to trimming and J lost 2 bases; unmatched junction nucleotides: 5. Written as DNA, the CDR3 is TGTGCCAGCAGCCAAGATCTTGACAGGGGGGCCTACAATGAGCAGTTCTTC. Protein sequence: CASSQDLDRGAYNEQFF.